This T cell receptor beta chain was profiled in a study of cytotoxic CD8 clonotypes in ibrutinib-treated CLL (dated by TCRdb to the early 2020s). Regarding the study in general: The cohort included around 15 treatment-naive and 11 to 12 relapsed/refractory patients; about 18 were IGHV unmutated. Responses were partial in 24 patients and complete in 2; after median about 63 months follow-up, around 15 stayed in remission and some twelve progressed. Response samples were taken after a median of about a year on treatment, ranging from about 6 to 36 months. An average of 255,043 productive templates and some 100,000 productive rearrangements was obtained per sample. Of the 80 to 95 participants in the trial, roughly 25 had longitudinal samples available. Cryopreserved peripheral blood mononuclear cells were obtained prior to treatment, at the time of response, and at either disease progression or sustained remission.

What the authors observed across the whole study: At ibrutinib response clonality went up, during sustained remission it held steady, and at progression it dropped back toward baseline. Baseline clonality exceeded that of age-matched healthy donors and correlated strongly with circulating CD8+ T-cell counts. Public clonotypes were rare and either shrank or stayed stable during treatment, and the rise in clonality at ibrutinib response reflected expansion of private clonotypes. Sampling times were not matched between sustained-remission and progressing patients, and lymph node repertoires were not studied.

The goal of deep resolution MiSeq sequencing was a depth between 1 in 1 million and 1 in 200,000 T cells, and coverage averaged 10x per clonotype. The immunoSEQ hsTCRB Kit was used to generate TCR beta libraries. Per the authors' processing: Data were analyzed with ImmunoSEQ Data Assistant and ImmunoSEQ Analyzer, with V, D and J genes assigned per IMGT definitions. Clonality, with values ranging from 0 to 1, was calculated as one minus the normalized Shannon entropy of productive rearrangement frequencies. Public clonotype analysis was restricted to overrepresented clonotypes comprising at least 0.05% of each patient's repertoire. About a dozen age-matched healthy donor repertoires from immuneACCESS served as clonality controls. The table was pulled from immuneACCESS by TCRdb, which kept in-frame rearrangements only. Such tables lose some clones; where checked, under half of the loss comes from unresolved V genes, and the rest has no known cause. The DNA gave D and trimming, while V, J and clone size come from that table. This sample comprises around 91,000 clones, just over 85% of them detected only once. The top ten clones comprise around 5% of the sample.

For TCR beta library preparation, approximately 2 micrograms of genomic DNA were extracted from the cryopreserved PBMCs. Longitudinal blood samples from CLL patients receiving ibrutinib monotherapy were subjected to high-throughput TCR beta sequencing. The patients took part in an open-label, single-center phase 2 trial of ibrutinib monotherapy. The germline V gene specifies SGDLS as CDR1 and YYNGEE as CDR2. V drops 0 bases and J drops 6 bases, leaving 16 bases in between. Inclusive of the bounding cysteine and phenylalanine, the CDR3 is 15 residues long. CDR3 DNA only is kept here, 45 bases in frame from base 1. As to this clone: No antigen is known for it. Per-base quality was not reported, and no clone a single base away is much larger than it.

The clonotype comes from a human donor with chronic lymphocytic leukemia. In this chain, TRBV9 is recombined with TRBJ2-7, with the D assignment possibly TRBD1 or TRBD2, given 5 matching bases for each. Sequenced material: PBMCs, taken before ibrutinib treatment. CDR3 protein: CASSVDGWGPGEQYF. In nucleotide form, the sequence is TGTGCCAGCAGCGTAGACGGGTGGGGACCCGGCGAGCAGTACTTC.